One sample yielded the 4 T cell receptor beta chains listed below, sequenced in a study of cytomegalovirus exposure and HLA in healthy donors. Researchers ran the PCR with 60 Vbeta and 13 Jbeta primers. Produced via immunoSEQ multiplex PCR; TCRdb's table is partial and in-frame only. The repertoire table contains 150,000 or so clones. The material sequenced was PBMCs. The receptors come from a man under 40 in good health and CMV-seronegative.

The rearrangement uses TRBV7-2 and TRBJ2-7; 8 bases line up with TRBD1. CDR1 is SGHTA, CDR2 FQGNSA, per germline. This CDR3 region has 12 residues. V lost 8 bases to trimming and J lost 2 bases; unmatched junction nucleotides: 2. The CDR3 is CASGTGAYEQYF. The CDR3, as DNA: TGTGCCAGCGGGACAGGTGCCTACGAGCAGTACTTC.

The J gene is TRBJ1-5, the V gene TRBV30, with a weak D call TRBD1 (6 bases). The CDR3 extends over 12 amino acids. Trimming took off 2 bases at V and 7 bases at J, with 9 bases between the two ends. Per the germline V gene, CDR1 is GTSNPN and CDR2 is SVGIG (reference sequence). Written as DNA, the CDR3 is TGTGCCTGGAGTCCTCAGGGGCAGCCCCAGCATTTT. Protein: CAWSPQGQPQHF.

The genes are TRBV19 and TRBJ2-1; D ambiguous. Germline-derived CDR1 and CDR2 are LNHDA and SQIVND (reference sequence). The CDR3 has 13 residues. V dropped 2 bases and J dropped 5 bases, with 7 bases sitting between them. The CDR3 loop is CASSISEDNEQFF. The CDR3, as DNA: TGTGCCAGTAGTATATCCGAGGACAATGAGCAGTTCTTC.

V and J are TRBV18 and TRBJ2-1; no clear D. The ends were cut back, 3 bases at V and 5 bases at J, with 17 bases in the middle. The germline V gene has CDR1 KGHSH and CDR2 LQKENI. This CDR3 spans 16 amino acids. For the CDR3, the DNA is TGTGCCAGCTCACCGAGACATAGTGGGCGCCACAATGAGCAGTTCTTC. Its protein product is CASSPRHSGRHNEQFF.